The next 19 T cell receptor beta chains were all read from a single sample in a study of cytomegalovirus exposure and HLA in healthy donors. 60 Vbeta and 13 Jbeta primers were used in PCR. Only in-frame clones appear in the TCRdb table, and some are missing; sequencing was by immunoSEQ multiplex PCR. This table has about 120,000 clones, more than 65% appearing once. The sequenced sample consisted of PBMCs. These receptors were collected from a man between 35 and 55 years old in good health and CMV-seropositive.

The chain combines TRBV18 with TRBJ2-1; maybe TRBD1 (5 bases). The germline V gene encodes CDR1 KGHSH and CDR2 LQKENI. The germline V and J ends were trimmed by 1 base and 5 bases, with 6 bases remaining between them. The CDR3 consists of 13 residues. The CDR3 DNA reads TGTGCCAGCTCACCACTGGACAACAATGAGCAGTTCTTC. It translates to CASSPLDNNEQFF.

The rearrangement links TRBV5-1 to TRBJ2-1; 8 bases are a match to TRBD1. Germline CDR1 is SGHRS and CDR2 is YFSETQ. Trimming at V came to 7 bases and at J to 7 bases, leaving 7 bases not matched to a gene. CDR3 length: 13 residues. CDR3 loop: CASQLQGVNEQFF. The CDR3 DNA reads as TGCGCCAGCCAGTTACAGGGGGTGAATGAGCAGTTCTTC.

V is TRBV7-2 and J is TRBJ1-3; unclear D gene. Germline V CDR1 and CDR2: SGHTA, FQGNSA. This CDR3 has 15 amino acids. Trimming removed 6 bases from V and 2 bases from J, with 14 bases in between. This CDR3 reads CASSQYSGTGNTIYF. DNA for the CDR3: TGTGCCAGCAGTCAATACAGCGGCACTGGAAACACCATATATTTT. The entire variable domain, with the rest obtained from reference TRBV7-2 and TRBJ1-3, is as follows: GAGVSQSPSNKVTEKGKDVELRCDPISGHTALYWYRQSLGQGLEFLIYFQGNSAPDKSGLPSDRFSAERTGGSVSTLTIQRTQQEDSAVYLCASSQYSGTGNTIYFGEGSWLTVV.

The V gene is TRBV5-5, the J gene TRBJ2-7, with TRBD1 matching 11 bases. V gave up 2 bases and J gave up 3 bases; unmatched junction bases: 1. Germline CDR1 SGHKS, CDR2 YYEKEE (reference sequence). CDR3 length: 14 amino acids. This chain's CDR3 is CASSFGTGGYEQYF. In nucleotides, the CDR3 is TGTGCCAGCAGCTTTGGGACAGGGGGCTACGAGCAGTACTTC.

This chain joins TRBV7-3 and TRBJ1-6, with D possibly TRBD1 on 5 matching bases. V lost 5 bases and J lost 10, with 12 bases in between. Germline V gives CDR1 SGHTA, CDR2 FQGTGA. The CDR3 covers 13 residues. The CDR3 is CASSAGIGSPLHF. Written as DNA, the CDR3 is TGTGCCAGCAGCGCAGGGATTGGATCACCCCTCCACTTT.

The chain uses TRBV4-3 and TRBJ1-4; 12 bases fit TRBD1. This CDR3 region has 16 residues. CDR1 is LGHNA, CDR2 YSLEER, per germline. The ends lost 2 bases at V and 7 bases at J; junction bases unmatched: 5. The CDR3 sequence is CASSQTGTGGFEKLFF. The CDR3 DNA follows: TGCGCCAGCAGCCAAACCGGGACAGGGGGCTTTGAAAAACTGTTTTTT.

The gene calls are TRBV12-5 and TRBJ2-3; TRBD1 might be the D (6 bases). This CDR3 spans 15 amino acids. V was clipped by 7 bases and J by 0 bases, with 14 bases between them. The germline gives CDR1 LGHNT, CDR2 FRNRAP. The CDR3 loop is CASALAGASTDTQYF. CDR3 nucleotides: TGTGCTAGTGCCCTCGCAGGGGCTAGCACAGATACGCAGTATTTT.

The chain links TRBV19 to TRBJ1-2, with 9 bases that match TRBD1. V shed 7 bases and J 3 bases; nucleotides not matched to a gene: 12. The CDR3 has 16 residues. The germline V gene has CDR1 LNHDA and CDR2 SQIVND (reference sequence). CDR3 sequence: CASIQEGTGLHYGYTF. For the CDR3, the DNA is TGTGCCAGTATTCAAGAGGGGACAGGGCTACACTATGGCTACACCTTC.

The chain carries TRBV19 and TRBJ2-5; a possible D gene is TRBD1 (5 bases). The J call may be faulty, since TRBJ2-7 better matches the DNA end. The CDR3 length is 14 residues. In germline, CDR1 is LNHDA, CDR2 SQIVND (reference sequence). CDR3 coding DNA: TGTGCCAGTAACGCCCGAGACAGCTCCTACGAGCAGTACTTC. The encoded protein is CASNARDSSYEQYF.

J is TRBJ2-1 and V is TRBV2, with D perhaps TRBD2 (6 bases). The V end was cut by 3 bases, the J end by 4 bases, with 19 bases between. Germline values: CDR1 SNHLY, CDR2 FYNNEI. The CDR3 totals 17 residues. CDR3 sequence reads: CASSERTGTGLYNEQFF. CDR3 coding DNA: TGTGCCAGCAGTGAGAGGACTGGGACTGGACTATACAATGAGCAGTTCTTC.

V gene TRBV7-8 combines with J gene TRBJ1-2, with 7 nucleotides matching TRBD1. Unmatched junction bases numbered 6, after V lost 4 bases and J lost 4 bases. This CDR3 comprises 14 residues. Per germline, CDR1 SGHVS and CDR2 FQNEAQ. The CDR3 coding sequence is TGTGCCAGCAGCTGGGACAGTCGGGGCTATGGCTACACCTTC. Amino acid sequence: CASSWDSRGYGYTF. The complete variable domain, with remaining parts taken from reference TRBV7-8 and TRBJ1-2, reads GAGVSQSPRYKVAKRGQDVALRCDPISGHVSLFWYQQALGQGPEFLTYFQNEAQLDKSGLPSDRFFAERPEGSVSTLKIQRTQQEDSAVYLCASSWDSRGYGYTFGSGTRLTVV.

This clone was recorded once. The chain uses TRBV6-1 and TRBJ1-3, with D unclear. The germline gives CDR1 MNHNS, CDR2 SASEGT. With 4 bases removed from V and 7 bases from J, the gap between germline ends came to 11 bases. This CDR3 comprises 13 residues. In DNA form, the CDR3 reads TGTGCCAGCAGTGTTATTTTGGCTAACACCATATATTTT. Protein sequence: CASSVILANTIYF.

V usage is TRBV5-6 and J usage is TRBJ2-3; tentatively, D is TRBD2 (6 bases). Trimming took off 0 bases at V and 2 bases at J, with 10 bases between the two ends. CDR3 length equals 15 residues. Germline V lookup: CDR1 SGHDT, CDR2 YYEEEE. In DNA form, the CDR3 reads TGTGCCAGCAGCTTGGTTGGGGGGTTCACAGATACGCAGTATTTT. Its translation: CASSLVGGFTDTQYF.

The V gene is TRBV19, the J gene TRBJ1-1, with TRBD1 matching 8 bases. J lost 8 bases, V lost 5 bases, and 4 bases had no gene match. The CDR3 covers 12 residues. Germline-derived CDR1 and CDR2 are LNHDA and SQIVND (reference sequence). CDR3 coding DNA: TGTGCCAGTAGTGAACGGACAGGGGAAGCTTTCTTT. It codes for CASSERTGEAFF.

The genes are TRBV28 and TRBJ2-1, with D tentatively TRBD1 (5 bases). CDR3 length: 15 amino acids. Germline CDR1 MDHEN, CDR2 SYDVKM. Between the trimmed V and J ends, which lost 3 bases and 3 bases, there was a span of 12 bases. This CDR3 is CASSFTGFLYNEQFF. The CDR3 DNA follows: TGTGCCAGCAGTTTTACAGGCTTTCTCTACAATGAGCAGTTCTTC.

This chain's CDR3 is CASSQALFRLAGGNNEQFF. In DNA form, the CDR3 reads TGCGCCAGCAGCCAAGCCCTCTTCAGACTAGCGGGGGGTAACAATGAGCAGTTCTTC. The genes are TRBV4-3 and TRBJ2-1; 13 positions agree with TRBD2. Germline V gene data show CDR1 as LGHNA and CDR2 as YSLEER. This CDR3 is 19 amino acids long. V shed 1 base, J shed 5 bases, and the junction held 11 bases outside the gene matches.

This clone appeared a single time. The CDR3 DNA sequence: TGTGCCAGTAGGACACTAGCGGGGGCCAATAGGCTGTTTTTT. Its protein is CASRTLAGANRLFF. The chain is built from TRBV19 and TRBJ2-2; the match to TRBD2 covers 11 bases. In germline, CDR1 is LNHDA, CDR2 SQIVND (reference sequence). The CDR3 contains 14 residues. After removal of 6 bases from V and 13 bases from J, the junction contained 10 bases not matched to a gene.

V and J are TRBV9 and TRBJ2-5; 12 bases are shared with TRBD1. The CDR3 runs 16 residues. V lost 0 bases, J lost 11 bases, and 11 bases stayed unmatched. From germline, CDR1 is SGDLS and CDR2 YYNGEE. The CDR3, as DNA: TGTGCCAGCAGCGTAGGGGGGACAGGGGGCCCTAAGGAGCAGTACTTC. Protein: CASSVGGTGGPKEQYF.

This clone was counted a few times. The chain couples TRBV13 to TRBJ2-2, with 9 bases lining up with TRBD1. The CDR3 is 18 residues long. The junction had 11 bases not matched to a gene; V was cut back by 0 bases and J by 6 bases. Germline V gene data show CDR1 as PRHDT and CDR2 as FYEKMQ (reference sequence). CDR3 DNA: TGTGCCAGCAGCTTAGGCCCTGGACAGGGGATTGACGCCGGGGAGCTGTTTTTT. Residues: CASSLGPGQGIDAGELFF.